Below, 12 T cell receptor beta chains from the same sample are listed, as sequenced in a study of identical twins. TCRdb called the 5' RACE reads again in MiXCR, with one record for every CDR3 protein. The data hold some 900,000 distinct CDR3 sequences, with approximately 13% observed a single time. The same sample was also used in a study of yellow fever vaccine responses in identical twins.

The source material was PBMCs. These receptors came from a young woman in good health.

In its sample, this clonotype was seen a few times. The rearrangement uses TRBV2 and TRBJ2-3, with TRBD2 identical over 9 bases. Germline CDR1 SNHLY, CDR2 FYNNEI. CDR3 size: 15 residues. Trimming removed 4 bases from V and 2 bases from J; junction bases left unmatched: 4. This chain's CDR3 is CASSASGGTTDTQYF. CDR3 in DNA: TGTGCCAGCAGTGCCAGCGGGGGGACCACAGATACGCAGTATTTT.

This clonotype occurred a few times. V is TRBV4-2 and J is TRBJ2-3, with TRBD1 matching 9 bases. The CDR3 totals 15 residues. Germline V gene data show CDR1 as LGHNA and CDR2 as YNFKEQ. The trim removed 6 bases at V and 5 bases at J, leaving 9 bases unmatched. The CDR3 spells CASSRGQGEVDTQYF. The CDR3 nucleotides read TGTGCCAGCAGTCGGGGACAGGGAGAGGTAGATACGCAGTATTTT.

This rearrangement joins TRBV10-3 to TRBJ2-1; D possibly matches TRBD1 or TRBD2 (5 bases each). This CDR3 comprises 17 residues. Germline-derived CDR1 and CDR2 are ENHRY and SYGVKD. The germline V and J ends were trimmed by 7 bases and 1 base, with 20 bases remaining between them. The CDR3 DNA is TGTGCCATCATGTCGAGGGGAGACTATCCGTCCTACAATGAGCAGTTCTTC. This gives the protein CAIMSRGDYPSYNEQFF.

This clonotype was counted a few times. The V and J genes are TRBV5-1 and TRBJ2-1; a weak D match, TRBD1 (5 bases). This CDR3 contains 16 residues. Germline V gene data show CDR1 as SGHRS and CDR2 as YFSETQ. The V end was cut by 0 bases, the J end by 6 bases, with 16 bases between. CDR3 in amino acids: CASSLEGITLVNEQFF. The DNA of the CDR3 is TGCGCCAGCAGCTTGGAGGGGATAACATTAGTCAATGAGCAGTTCTTC.

This clonotype was found many times. This rearrangement joins TRBV18 to TRBJ2-7, with D perhaps matching TRBD1 (5 bases). This CDR3 is built from 15 residues. Germline V gene sequence: CDR1 KGHSH, CDR2 LQKENI. Trimming removed 9 bases at V and 4 bases at J, with 22 bases between. The CDR3 spells CASTPGSGAYYEQYF. Here the CDR3 DNA reads TGTGCCAGTACCCCGGGTAGTGGGGCTTATTACGAGCAGTACTTC.

This chain joins TRBV12-3 or TRBV12-4 and TRBJ2-2; 12 bases fit TRBD2. The CDR3 covers 18 residues. V lost 5 bases to trimming and J lost 6 bases; unmatched junction nucleotides: 13. CDR3 nucleotides: TGTGCCAGCAGTATATCTATAACTAGCGGGAGGAGGTCCGGGGAGCTGTTTTTT. Translated, it gives CASSISITSGRRSGELFF.

The V gene is TRBV18, the J gene TRBJ2-1, with D perhaps TRBD2 (5 bases). Per the germline V gene, CDR1 is KGHSH and CDR2 is LQKENI. The CDR3 extends over 15 amino acids. The V end lost 3 bases, the J end lost 0 bases, and 9 bases lay between the germline ends. The CDR3 nucleotides are TGTGCCAGCTCACCTATGAGGGTCTCCTACAATGAGCAGTTCTTC. Translating it yields CASSPMRVSYNEQFF.

The rearrangement links TRBV6-1 to TRBJ2-3, with D perhaps given as TRBD1 or TRBD2 (5 bases each). CDR3 length equals 14 residues. The V gene lost 5 bases and the J gene lost 11 bases, with 20 bases spanning the gap. Germline CDR1 MNHNS, CDR2 SASEGT. CDR3: CASSIQPDRDQQYF. In DNA, the CDR3 is TGTGCCAGCAGTATCCAACCGGACCGGGACCAGCAGTATTTT.

This clonotype has just a few counts. The chain carries TRBV5-6 and TRBJ2-1; TRBD2 agrees at 9 bases. Germline V gene data show CDR1 as SGHDT and CDR2 as YYEEEE. CDR3 length: 16 amino acids. V lost 0 bases and J lost 4; bases outside the gene matches: 5. The CDR3 coding sequence is TGTGCCAGCAGCTTGGCCCTAGCGGGACGATACAATGAGCAGTTCTTC. Amino acids: CASSLALAGRYNEQFF.

The chain is built from TRBV6-6 and TRBJ2-5, with unresolved D. There are 13 residues in the CDR3. V was trimmed by 4 bases and J by 2 bases, leaving 8 bases between them. The V gene's germline CDR1 is MNHNY and CDR2 SVGAGI (reference sequence). The CDR3 DNA reads TGTGCCAGCAGTTCCAGGATTCAAGAGACCCAGTACTTC. Translation: CASSSRIQETQYF.

This chain uses TRBV5-1 with TRBJ1-1; D unclear. The V and J ends lost 1 base and 11 bases respectively, with 6 bases between them. Germline CDR1 SGHRS, CDR2 YFSETQ. The CDR3 is 10 residues long. Written as DNA, the CDR3 is TGCGCCAGCAGCTTGTCCAATGCTTTCTTT. Translating it yields CASSLSNAFF.

This chain joins TRBV27 and TRBJ1-3, with D hard to call. Looked up from germline, CDR1 is MNHEY and CDR2 is SMNVEV (reference sequence). Trimming left V 5 bases short and J 4 bases short, with 18 bases between. The CDR3 has 16 amino acids. In nucleotides, the CDR3 is TGTGCCAGCAGTCCTCTTGCAGCGGTAGGGGGAAACACCATATATTTT. It translates to CASSPLAAVGGNTIYF.